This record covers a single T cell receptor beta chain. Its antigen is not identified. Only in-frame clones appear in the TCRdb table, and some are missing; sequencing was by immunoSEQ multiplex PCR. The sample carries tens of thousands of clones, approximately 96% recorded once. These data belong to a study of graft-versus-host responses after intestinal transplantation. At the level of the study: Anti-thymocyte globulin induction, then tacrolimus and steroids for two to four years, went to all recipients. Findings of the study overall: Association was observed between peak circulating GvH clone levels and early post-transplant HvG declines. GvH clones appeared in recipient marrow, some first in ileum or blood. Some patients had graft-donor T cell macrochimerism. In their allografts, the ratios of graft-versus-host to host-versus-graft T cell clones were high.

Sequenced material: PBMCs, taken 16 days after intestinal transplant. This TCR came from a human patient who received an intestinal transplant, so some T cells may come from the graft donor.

CDR3 sequence: CASNHRGNTEAFF. CDR3 DNA sequence: TGTGCCAGCAACCACAGGGGGAACACTGAAGCTTTCTTT. The chain combines TRBV6-1 with TRBJ1-1; 7 bases map to TRBD1. V dropped 7 bases and J dropped 1; count of bases not matched to a gene: 3. Germline assignment: CDR1 MNHNS and CDR2 SASEGT. CDR3 length: 13 residues.